This paragraph covers one T cell receptor (beta chain) sequence. The antigen remains unidentified. Germline V lookup: CDR1 ENHRY, CDR2 SYGVKD. V dropped 2 bases and J dropped 4 bases, with 5 bases sitting between them. This CDR3 has 12 amino acids. The data were obtained in a study of cytomegalovirus exposure and HLA in healthy donors. Across the whole study: One earlier analysis, a look at 180 million or so T cells, found almost 120 million unique TCR beta sequences.

Study results and limitations: The study designated some 180 TCR beta chains cytomegalovirus-associated.

The PCR employed 60 Vbeta primers together with 13 Jbeta primers. TCRdb's table, derived via immunoSEQ multiplex PCR, lists solely in-frame clones and lacks some. This table holds roughly 180,000 clones, less than 80% found once. Specimen: PBMCs. V gene TRBV10-3 combines with J gene TRBJ2-5, with D tentatively TRBD2 (5 bases). The sequence was collected from a female donor in good health and CMV-seronegative. This CDR3 is CAISEAGETQYF. In DNA form, the CDR3 reads TGTGCCATCAGTGAGGCGGGAGAGACCCAGTACTTC.